Here is one T cell receptor beta chain with its context. The antigen remains undetermined. This entry comes from a study of CD8 T cells in Susac syndrome. The study, taken as a whole, reports: The TCR sequencing and HLA analysis in the study involved a relatively small number of individuals, as the study acknowledged.

An input of roughly 0.5 to 1 ug of RNA was subjected to reverse transcription using random hexamers. TCRdb re-analysed the immunoSEQ multiplex PCR reads in MiXCR, keeping a single row per CDR3 protein. In the table there are 150,000 to 200,000 distinct CDR3 sequences, about 93% of which are singletons. Controls were drawn from healthy donors and were matched for age and sex. Negative isolation yielded CD4+ and CD8+ T cells, and FACS enriched TEMRA cells. The sequencing sample was made of CD4+ T cells from PBMCs. This receptor was taken from a human donor in good health.

CDR3 DNA sequence: TGTGCCATCAGTGGCGTCGGGGGGGAGCGATACGGCTACACCTTC. Translating gives CAISGVGGERYGYTF. V usage is TRBV10-3 and J usage is TRBJ1-2; possible D gene TRBD1, 5 bases. Looked up from germline, CDR1 is ENHRY and CDR2 is SYGVKD. The CDR3 spans 15 residues. V was cut by 4 bases and J by 8 bases, with 20 bases left in between.